The TCR beta chain described here comes from a study of chemoradiotherapy in HPV16-positive cancers. In regard to this clone: Its target is not known.

Method: immunoSEQ multiplex PCR; TCRdb's copy keeps in-frame clones and lacks some. The sample lists around 30,000 clones, around 88% occurring once. This CDR3 spans 15 amino acids. The germline V gene has CDR1 LNHDA and CDR2 SQIVND (reference sequence). V lost 5 bases, J lost 0 bases, and 12 bases lay in between. Study outcomes and limitations: Candidate HPV-specific clones and E7-related TCR motifs grew in tumor during treatment.

The sequenced sample was blood, obtained from a patient who underwent chemoradiotherapy. V is TRBV19 and J is TRBJ2-3; D might be TRBD2 (6 bases). This receptor was taken from a human donor with HPV-associated anogenital cancer. CDR3: CASSSGGTSTDTQYF. In DNA, the CDR3 is TGTGCCAGTAGTTCGGGCGGGACGAGCACAGATACGCAGTATTTT.